The text below deals with one T cell receptor (beta chain). Its antigen is as yet unknown. The source of the sample is a study of T cells in Graves' hyperthyroidism and ophthalmopathy. It was RNA transcripts that yielded the amplified TCR beta CDR3 regions. The TCR CDR3 first-round RT-PCR relied on the HTBI primer set. TCRdb passed the multiplex PCR reads through MiXCR, listing each CDR3 protein once. The sample carries around 620,000 distinct CDR3 sequences, about half recorded once. Any patient presenting with uncontrolled infection, other autoimmune disease, pregnancy or lactation was left out. The CDR3 spans 15 residues. Germline CDR1 reads SQVTM; CDR2 reads ANQGSEA. V gave up 0 bases and J gave up 7 bases; unmatched junction bases: 7. The study's findings and limits: Ophthalmopathy got predicted by the model a median roughly 6.4 months before its onset.

The chain links TRBV29-1 to TRBJ2-7; 12 bases are shared with TRBD1. The receptor was isolated from an adult woman with Graves' disease, either hyperthyroidism or ophthalmopathy (not recorded which). Sequenced material: peripheral blood or thyroid tissue (not recorded which). The CDR3 DNA is TGCAGCGTTGAAGACCTAGGGACAGGGGGCAATGAGCAGTACTTC. This codes for CSVEDLGTGGNEQYF.